Below are 8 T cell receptor beta chains sequenced from a single sample in a study of T-cell memory formation after mild COVID-19. From the 5' RACE reads, TCRdb called clonotypes with MiXCR, one entry per CDR3 protein. Of around 340,000 distinct CDR3 sequences in the sample, approximately 13% are singletons; the top ten hold 22%. What was sequenced was PBMCs or a T cell subset sorted from them (not recorded which). The receptors shown here come from a man aged 18 to 30 who had mild COVID-19 (a few samples of this study predate the infection). Cell type and time point are not known.

This clonotype was recorded only once. This chain joins TRBV6-5 and TRBJ2-2; D uncertain. Germline V gives CDR1 MNHEY, CDR2 SVGAGI. There are 13 residues in the CDR3. V was cut by 7 bases and J by 1 base, with 7 bases left in between. The CDR3 spells CASTTVNTGELFF. The CDR3 DNA sequence: TGTGCCAGCACAACGGTGAACACCGGGGAGCTGTTTTTT.

This clonotype showed up just a few times. This sequence joins TRBV4-1 and TRBJ2-5; D remains ambiguous. Trimming pared 0 bases from V and 5 bases from J, leaving 10 bases between. The CDR3 length is 14 residues. Germline V CDR1 and CDR2: MGHRA, YSYEKL. The CDR3 reads CASSQEGSPETQYF. The DNA of the CDR3 is TGCGCCAGCAGCCAAGAAGGGTCGCCGGAGACCCAGTACTTC.

V usage is TRBV7-9 and J usage is TRBJ2-2, with 7 positions matching TRBD1. The germline gives CDR1 SEHNR, CDR2 FQNEAQ (reference sequence). J lost 3 bases, V lost 5 bases, and 3 bases had no gene match. The CDR3 totals 14 residues. The CDR3 nucleotides read TGTGCCAGCAGCGACAGGGTAGACACCGGGGAGCTGTTTTTT. This codes for CASSDRVDTGELFF.

The chain has TRBV6-6 and TRBJ2-5, with D perhaps matching TRBD1 (5 bases). CDR3 size: 13 residues. V was trimmed by 6 bases and J by 4 bases, leaving 12 bases between them. Germline V gene lookup returns CDR1 MNHNY and CDR2 SVGAGI (reference sequence). For the CDR3, the DNA is TGTGCCAGCAGGATAGGGGTGAGAGAGACCCAGTACTTC. Translating gives CASRIGVRETQYF.

The genes are TRBV18 and TRBJ2-5; 9 nucleotides agree with TRBD2. V gave up 6 bases and J gave up 4 bases; unmatched junction bases: 12. The length of the CDR3 is 16 residues. Germline V gene sequence: CDR1 KGHSH, CDR2 LQKENI. The CDR3 DNA reads TGTGCCAGCTCCCCGTACAGTAGCGGGGGAGGAGAGACCCAGTACTTC. This translates into CASSPYSSGGGETQYF.

The chain recombines TRBV5-1 with TRBJ2-7; 7 nucleotides agree with TRBD1. CDR3 length: 13 residues. Trimming removed 3 bases from V and 6 bases from J; junction bases left unmatched: 6. In germline, CDR1 is SGHRS, CDR2 YFSETQ. This CDR3 is CASSWDSEGEQYF. CDR3 nucleotide sequence: TGCGCCAGCAGCTGGGACAGCGAGGGCGAGCAGTACTTC. Full variable domain (rest looked up from reference TRBV5-1 and TRBJ2-7): KAGVTQTPRYLIKTRGQQVTLSCSPISGHRSVSWYQQTPGQGLQFLFEYFSETQRNKGNFPGRFSGRQFSNSRSEMNVSTLELGDSALYLCASSWDSEGEQYFGPGTRLTVT.

The chain recombines TRBV29-1 with TRBJ2-7; TRBD2 aligns across 8 bases. Germline CDR1 SQVTM, CDR2 ANQGSEA. The CDR3 is made up of 15 amino acids. Trimming cost V 5 bases and J 3 bases; bases outside gene matches: 12. The CDR3 bases are TGCAGCGTTATAGGAGCGGGGGCTCCCCGCTACGAGCAGTACTTC. The encoded protein is CSVIGAGAPRYEQYF.

The V call is TRBV4-2, the J call TRBJ2-1; 8 bases match TRBD2. Germline CDR1 reads LGHNA; CDR2 reads YNFKEQ. The trim removed 2 bases at V and 8 bases at J, leaving 2 bases unmatched. The length of the CDR3 is 13 residues. The CDR3 loop reads CASSQIGGDEQFF. Here the CDR3 DNA reads TGTGCCAGCAGCCAAATCGGGGGGGATGAGCAGTTCTTC.